The 17 T cell receptor beta chains in this list originate from one sample, sequenced in a study of blood T cells in healthy people across ages. The authors ran a second PCR of 7 to 11 cycles using a sample-barcoded 5' primer and a J-beta primer mix. TCRdb independently ran MiXCR on the 5' RACE reads; one entry per CDR3 protein. Of 1.5 million to 2 million distinct CDR3 sequences in the sample, 28% are singletons; the top ten hold around 7.7%. The sequenced material came from blood. The source of these receptors is a woman aged 30 to 39 in good health.

With regard to this clonotype: A much larger clone differs by one base, so this may be a read error. V usage is TRBV29-1 and J usage is TRBJ2-7, with D tentatively TRBD2 (6 bases). Germline assignment: CDR1 SQVTM and CDR2 ANQGSEA. CDR3 length: 12 amino acids. The CDR3 nucleotides read TGCAGCGTTGAAAGCAGGAGGGACGAGCGGTACTTC. Residues: CSVESRRDERYF.

This clonotype was seen repeatedly, ten times or more. V and J are TRBV20-1 and TRBJ2-1, with no clear D. With 2 bases removed from V and 1 base from J, the gap between germline ends came to 6 bases. The CDR3 sequence is 13 residues long. Germline V gene lookup returns CDR1 DFQATT and CDR2 SNEGSKA (reference sequence). For the CDR3, the DNA is TGCAGTGCTAGATCGTGGTCCTACAATGAGCAGTTCTTC. This gives the protein CSARSWSYNEQFF.

Of note for this clonotype: Possible read error: a much larger clone is one base away. The chain joins TRBV12-3 or TRBV12-4 to TRBJ2-7; TRBD2 might be the D (6 bases). CDR3 length: 14 amino acids. The V and J ends lost 6 bases and 3 bases respectively, with 15 bases between them. CDR3 in amino acids: CASSPVRGVYEQYF. CDR3 sequence (DNA): TGTGCCAGCAGCCCGGTGCGGGGAGTCTACGAGCAGTACTTC.

This clonotype came up a few times. V is TRBV20-1 and J is TRBJ1-2, with TRBD1 identical over 12 bases. After removal of 3 bases from V and 0 bases from J, the junction contained 8 bases not matched to a gene. The CDR3 consists of 17 residues. Germline values: CDR1 DFQATT, CDR2 SNEGSKA (reference sequence). This chain's CDR3 is CSARGGQGALTNYGYTF. The CDR3 DNA is TGCAGTGCTAGGGGGGGACAGGGGGCCCTAACTAACTATGGCTACACCTTC.

In this sample, this clonotype turned up a few times. V gene TRBV12-3 or TRBV12-4 combines with J gene TRBJ2-7; 9 nucleotides agree with TRBD1. The CDR3 has 15 amino acids. V shed 3 bases, J shed 1 base, and the junction held 4 bases outside the gene matches. The CDR3: CASSFGDRESYEQYF. DNA for the CDR3: TGTGCCAGCAGTTTTGGGGACAGGGAGTCCTACGAGCAGTACTTC.

Points on this clonotype: The junction departs from the called germline gene at one end, perhaps through a read error. The J gene is TRBJ2-7, the V gene TRBV5-1; 9 nucleotides agree with TRBD1. Germline CDR1 reads SGHRS; CDR2 reads YFSETQ. The CDR3 is 15 residues long. CDR3 in amino acids: CASSLGHRGQYGQYF. CDR3 DNA sequence: TGCGCCAGCAGCTTGGGTCACAGGGGGCAATACGGGCAGTACTTC.

The CDR3 is CSARGSSGDKMADTQYF. For the CDR3, the DNA is TGCAGTGCTAGAGGCTCTAGCGGAGACAAAATGGCAGATACGCAGTATTTT. J is TRBJ2-3 and V is TRBV20-1; 7 bases map to TRBD2. CDR3 length: 17 residues. Looked up from germline, CDR1 is DFQATT and CDR2 is SNEGSKA (reference sequence). V lost 1 base to trimming and J lost 4 bases; unmatched junction nucleotides: 14.

This chain joins TRBV20-1 and TRBJ2-1; 13 nucleotides align to TRBD2. The germline gives CDR1 DFQATT, CDR2 SNEGSKA (reference sequence). V was clipped by 4 bases and J by 4 bases; unmatched bases: 7. The CDR3 extends over 16 amino acids. The CDR3 reads CSATAGTSGAYNEQFF. The DNA for the CDR3 is TGCAGTGCTACCGCCGGGACTAGCGGGGCGTACAATGAGCAGTTCTTC.

In the case of this clonotype: A much more abundant neighbour one base away suggests this may be a read error. V is TRBV4-1 and J is TRBJ2-1; D unclear. Germline-derived CDR1 and CDR2 are MGHRA and YSYEKL. The CDR3 sequence is 14 residues long. The chain's CDR3 is CASSQVTVQNGQFF. CDR3 nucleotide sequence: TGCGCCAGCAGCCAAGTGACCGTACAAAATGGGCAGTTCTTC.

This clonotype was found many times. CDR3 residues: CASSYSGLGGTYEQYF. The CDR3, as DNA: TGTGCCAGCAGTTACTCGGGACTGGGAGGCACCTACGAGCAGTACTTC. The J gene is TRBJ2-7, the V gene TRBV6-5; weak D call: TRBD2 (6 bases). The length of the CDR3 is 16 residues. Trimming cost V 0 bases and J 2 bases, with 14 bases left between them. CDR1 and CDR2 from the germline V gene are MNHEY and SVGAGI.

This rearrangement joins TRBV9 to TRBJ1-6; no clear D gene. V was shortened by 2 bases and J by 9 bases, with 6 bases between the two germline ends. Germline lookup yields CDR1 SGDLS and CDR2 YYNGEE. This CDR3 has 12 amino acids. Here the CDR3 DNA reads TGTGCCAGCAGCGTTGGGGTTTCACCCCTCCACTTT. This translates into CASSVGVSPLHF.

There are many counts of this clonotype. The rearrangement uses TRBV20-1 and TRBJ2-1; perhaps TRBD2 as D (6 bases). V shed 5 bases and J shed 7 bases, with 24 bases lying between them. CDR3 length: 16 amino acids. In germline, CDR1 is DFQATT, CDR2 SNEGSKA (reference sequence). Written as DNA, the CDR3 is TGCAGTGCTCCCGGCCCCCGCCGGAGGGACTTTAATGAGCAGTTCTTC. This gives the protein CSAPGPRRRDFNEQFF.

This clonotype occurred many times. CDR3 residues: CASTEDRGLNTQYF. In nucleotides, the CDR3 is TGTGCCAGCACCGAGGACAGGGGGTTGAATACGCAGTATTTT. The chain links TRBV6-5 to TRBJ2-3, with 10 bases identical to TRBD1. This CDR3 contains 14 residues. With V trimmed by 7 bases and J by 7 bases, 8 bases remained unmatched. Germline CDR1 is MNHEY and CDR2 is SVGAGI.

The CDR3 loop reads CASSLTGVSTEAFF. In DNA form, the CDR3 reads TGTGCCAGCAGTTTAACAGGGGTTAGCACTGAAGCTTTCTTT. The gene calls are TRBV12-3 or TRBV12-4 and TRBJ1-1; 7 positions match TRBD1. V trimming: 2 bases; J trimming: 4 bases; junction bases outside the gene matches: 4. The CDR3 extends over 14 amino acids.

As for this clonotype: One end of the junction is discordant with germline, which a read error may explain. The V and J genes are TRBV7-7 and TRBJ2-7; 10 bases agree with TRBD2. Germline V lookup: CDR1 SSHAT, CDR2 FNYEAQ (reference sequence). The CDR3 length is 15 residues. Here the CDR3 reads CTSSQRTSGYNEQYF. CDR3 coding DNA: TGTACCAGCAGCCAACGGACTAGCGGTTACAATGAGCAGTACTTC.

As DNA, the CDR3 is TGTGCCAGCAGCTTGGGACATACGATCTCTGGAAACACCATATATTTT. Its protein is CASSLGHTISGNTIYF. The chain recombines TRBV5-6 with TRBJ1-3; unclear D gene. The CDR3 has 16 amino acids. V lost 0 bases to trimming and J lost 0 bases, with 10 bases between them. The germline gives CDR1 SGHDT, CDR2 YYEEEE.

This clonotype was picked up a small number of times. This may be a read error: a much more frequent sequence differs by one nucleotide. The rearrangement links TRBV7-2 to TRBJ1-2, with a tentative D call TRBD1 (5 bases). The CDR3 loop spans 13 amino acids. The germline gives CDR1 SGHTA, CDR2 FQGNSA. Trimming removed 6 bases at V and 3 bases at J, with 11 bases between. The CDR3 sequence: CASSSGHDYGYTF. CDR3 sequence (DNA): TGTGCCAGCAGTTCCGGACACGACTATGGCTACACCTTC.